This TCR beta chain emerged from a study of a mutant IDH1 vaccine in newly diagnosed glioma. Time point denoted: week 47, end of study. Vaccinated patients received 300 ug of mutant IDH1 20-mer peptide per dose, with topical imiquimod. Measured with immunoSEQ multiplex PCR; TCRdb has only the in-frame clones, and not every one. This table has tens of thousands of clones, over 85% appearing once. Turning to this clone: Its antigen is not identified.

The CDR3 has 11 residues. The germline CDR1 and CDR2 sequences are MNHEY and SMNVEV (reference sequence). V was clipped by 8 bases and J by 15 bases, with 16 bases between them. Sequenced here: PBMCs, sampled from a glioma patient whose treatment included an IDH1 peptide vaccine. V usage is TRBV27 and J usage is TRBJ1-4; the D is unclear. This clonotype was obtained from a woman aged 45-65 years with glioma. The chain's CDR3 is CASFGRNGLFF. The CDR3 DNA reads TGTGCCAGCTTCGGACGGAATGGGTTGTTTTTT.